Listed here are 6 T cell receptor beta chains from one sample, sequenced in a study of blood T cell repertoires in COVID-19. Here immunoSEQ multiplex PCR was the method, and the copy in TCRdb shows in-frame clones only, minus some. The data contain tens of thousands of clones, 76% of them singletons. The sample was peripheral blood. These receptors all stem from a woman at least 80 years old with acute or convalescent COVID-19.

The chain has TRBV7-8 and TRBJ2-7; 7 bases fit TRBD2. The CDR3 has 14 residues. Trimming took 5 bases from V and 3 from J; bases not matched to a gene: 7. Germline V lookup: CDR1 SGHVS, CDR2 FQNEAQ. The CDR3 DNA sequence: TGTGCCAGCAGCCTATCCGGGACTAACTACGAGCAGTACTTC. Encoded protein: CASSLSGTNYEQYF.

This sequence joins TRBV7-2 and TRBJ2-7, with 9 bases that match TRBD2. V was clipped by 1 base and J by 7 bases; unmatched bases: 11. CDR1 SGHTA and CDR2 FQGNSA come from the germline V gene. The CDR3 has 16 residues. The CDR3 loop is CASSLVSGSGIREQYF. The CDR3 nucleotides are TGTGCCAGCAGCTTAGTTAGCGGGAGCGGTATACGGGAGCAGTACTTC. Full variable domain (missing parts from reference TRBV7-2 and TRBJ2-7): GAGVSQSPSNKVTEKGKDVELRCDPISGHTALYWYRQSLGQGLEFLIYFQGNSAPDKSGLPSDRFSAERTGGSVSTLTIQRTQQEDSAVYLCASSLVSGSGIREQYFGPGTRLTVT.

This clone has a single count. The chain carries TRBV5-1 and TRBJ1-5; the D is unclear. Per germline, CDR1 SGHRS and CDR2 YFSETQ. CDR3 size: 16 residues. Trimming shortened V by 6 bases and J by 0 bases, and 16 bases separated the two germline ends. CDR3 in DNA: TGCGCCAGCACGTATATACTTCCCGGTAGCAATCAGCCCCAGCATTTT. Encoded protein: CASTYILPGSNQPQHF. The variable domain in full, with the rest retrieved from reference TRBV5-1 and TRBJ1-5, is KAGVTQTPRYLIKTRGQQVTLSCSPISGHRSVSWYQQTPGQGLQFLFEYFSETQRNKGNFPGRFSGRQFSNSRSEMNVSTLELGDSALYLCASTYILPGSNQPQHFGDGTRLSIL.

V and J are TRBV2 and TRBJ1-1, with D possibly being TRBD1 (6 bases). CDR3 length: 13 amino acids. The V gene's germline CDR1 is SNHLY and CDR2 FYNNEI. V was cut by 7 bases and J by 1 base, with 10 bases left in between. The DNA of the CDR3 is TGTGCCAGCAACAGACAGGCGAACACTGAAGCTTTCTTT. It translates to CASNRQANTEAFF.

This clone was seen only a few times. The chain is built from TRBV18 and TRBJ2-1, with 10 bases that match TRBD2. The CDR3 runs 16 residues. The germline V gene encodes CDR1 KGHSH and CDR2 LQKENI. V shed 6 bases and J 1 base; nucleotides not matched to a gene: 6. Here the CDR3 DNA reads TGTGCCAGCTCCCCATCGGGACTAGCGTCCTACAATGAGCAGTTCTTC. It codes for CASSPSGLASYNEQFF.

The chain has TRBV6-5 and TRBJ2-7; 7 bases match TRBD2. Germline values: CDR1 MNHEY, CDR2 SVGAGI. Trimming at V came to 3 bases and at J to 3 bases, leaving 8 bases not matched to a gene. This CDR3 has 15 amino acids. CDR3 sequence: CASSYGGGANYEQYF. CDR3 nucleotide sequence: TGTGCCAGCAGTTATGGGGGGGGAGCCAACTACGAGCAGTACTTC.